This T cell receptor (beta chain) is drawn from a study of T cells in localized non-small cell lung cancer. CDR3 length: 14 residues. Trimming shortened V by 6 bases and J by 9 bases, and 18 bases separated the two germline ends. Germline V gives CDR1 SEHNR, CDR2 FQNEAQ (reference sequence). This table comes from immunoSEQ multiplex PCR, and its TCRdb copy is limited to in-frame clones, with some not included. The profile shows about 36,000 clones, about 83% of them singletons. Study-level points and caveats: Longer overall survival associated with higher blood T cell density; shorter survival with higher adjacent-lung clonality. Peak T cell clonality was found in uninvolved adjacent lung, exceeding tumor.

As concerns this clone: Its antigen is not identified.

The chain uses TRBV7-9 and TRBJ2-1; possibly TRBD1 for D (6 bases). This specimen consisted of peripheral blood, obtained before any cancer treatment. The source is a woman aged 40-70 years with stage I lung adenocarcinoma. The CDR3 DNA reads TGTGCCAGCAGTTCCCCTACAGGGATAGGTGAGCAGTTCTTC. This gives the protein CASSSPTGIGEQFF.